This TCR beta chain was sequenced for a study of neurological immune-mediated disorders. Study-wide results and limits: The absence of shared CDR3 amino acid sequences among expanded clones across subjects suggests private repertoires in all groups.

A 10-nucleotide random UMI tagged transcripts in template-switch 5'RACE cDNA synthesis. Each CDR3 protein gets one entry after TCRdb re-called the 5' RACE reads with MiXCR. The table includes roughly 100,000 distinct CDR3 sequences, 3.5% detected once. J was trimmed by 7 bases and V by 1 base; bases with no gene match: 25. Germline V CDR1 and CDR2: LNHNV, YYDKDF (reference sequence). This CDR3 contains 20 residues. On this clonotype itself: Its matching antigen is unknown.

The chain employs TRBV15 and TRBJ2-7; TRBD1 agrees at 7 bases. The sequenced sample consisted of PBMCs. This sequence was found in a woman aged 18-29 years with multiple sclerosis. Here the CDR3 reads CATSRGPSIPGQHSTREQYF. In nucleotides, the CDR3 is TGTGCCACCAGCAGAGGCCCCTCAATCCCGGGACAGCATTCTACGAGGGAGCAGTACTTC.